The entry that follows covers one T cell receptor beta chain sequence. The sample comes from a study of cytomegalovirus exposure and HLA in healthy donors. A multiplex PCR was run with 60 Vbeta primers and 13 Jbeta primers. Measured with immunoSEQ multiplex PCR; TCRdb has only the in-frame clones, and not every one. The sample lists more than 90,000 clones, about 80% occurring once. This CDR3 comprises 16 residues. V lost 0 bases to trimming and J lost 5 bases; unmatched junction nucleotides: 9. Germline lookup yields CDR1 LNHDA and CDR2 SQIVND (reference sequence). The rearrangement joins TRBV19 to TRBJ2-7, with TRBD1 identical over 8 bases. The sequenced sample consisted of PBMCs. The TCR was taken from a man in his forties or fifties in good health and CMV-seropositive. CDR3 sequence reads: CASSIDLRTGYHEQYF. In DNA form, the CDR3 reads TGTGCCAGTAGTATAGATCTGCGGACAGGGTACCACGAGCAGTACTTC.